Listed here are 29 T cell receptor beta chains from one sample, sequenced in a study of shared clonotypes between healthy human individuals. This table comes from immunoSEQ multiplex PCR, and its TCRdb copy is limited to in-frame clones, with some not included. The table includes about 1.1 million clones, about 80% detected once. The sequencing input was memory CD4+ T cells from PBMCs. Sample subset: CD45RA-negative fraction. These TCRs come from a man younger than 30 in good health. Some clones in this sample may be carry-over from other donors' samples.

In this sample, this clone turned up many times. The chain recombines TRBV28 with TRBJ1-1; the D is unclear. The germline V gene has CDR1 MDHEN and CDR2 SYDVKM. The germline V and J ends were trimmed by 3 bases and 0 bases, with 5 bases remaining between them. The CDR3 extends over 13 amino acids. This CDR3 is CASSLAVNTEAFF. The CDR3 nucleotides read TGTGCCAGCAGTTTGGCAGTGAACACTGAAGCTTTCTTT.

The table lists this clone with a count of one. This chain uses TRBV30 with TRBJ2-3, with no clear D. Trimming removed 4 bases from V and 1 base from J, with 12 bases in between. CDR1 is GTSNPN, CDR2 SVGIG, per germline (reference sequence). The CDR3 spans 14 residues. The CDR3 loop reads CAWNRLFGTDTQYF. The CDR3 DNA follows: TGTGCCTGGAACCGGCTCTTTGGCACAGATACGCAGTATTTT.

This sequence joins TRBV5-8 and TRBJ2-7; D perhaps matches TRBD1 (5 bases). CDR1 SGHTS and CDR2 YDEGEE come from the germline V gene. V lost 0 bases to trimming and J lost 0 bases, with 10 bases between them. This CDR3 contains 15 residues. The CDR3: CASSLVPGISYEQYF. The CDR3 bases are TGTGCCAGCAGCTTGGTTCCAGGGATCTCCTACGAGCAGTACTTC.

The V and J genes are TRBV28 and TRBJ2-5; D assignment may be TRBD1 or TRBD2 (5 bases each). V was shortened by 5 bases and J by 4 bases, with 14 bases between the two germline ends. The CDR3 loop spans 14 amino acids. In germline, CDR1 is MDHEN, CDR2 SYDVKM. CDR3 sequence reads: CASSPAGRGETQYF. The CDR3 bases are TGTGCCAGCAGTCCCGCAGGGAGAGGAGAGACCCAGTACTTC.

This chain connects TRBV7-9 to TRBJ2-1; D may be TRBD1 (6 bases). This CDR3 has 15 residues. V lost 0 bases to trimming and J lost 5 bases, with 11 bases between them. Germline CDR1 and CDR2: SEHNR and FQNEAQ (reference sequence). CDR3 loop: CASSLAGTRDNEQFF. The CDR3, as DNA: TGTGCCAGCAGCTTAGCCGGGACACGGGACAATGAGCAGTTCTTC.

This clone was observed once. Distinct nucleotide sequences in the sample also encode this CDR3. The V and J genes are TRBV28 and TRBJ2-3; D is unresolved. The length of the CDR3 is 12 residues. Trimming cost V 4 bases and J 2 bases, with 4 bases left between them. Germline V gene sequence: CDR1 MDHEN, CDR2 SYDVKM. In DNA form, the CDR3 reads TGTGCCAGCAGTTCTGCCACAGATACGCAGTATTTT. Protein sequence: CASSSATDTQYF.

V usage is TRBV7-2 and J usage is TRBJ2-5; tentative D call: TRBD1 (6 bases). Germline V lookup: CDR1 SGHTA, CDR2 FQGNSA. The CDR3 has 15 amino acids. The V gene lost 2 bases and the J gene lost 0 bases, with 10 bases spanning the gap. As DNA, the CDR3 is TGTGCCAGCAGCTTAACGGGGACAAACCAAGAGACCCAGTACTTC. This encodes CASSLTGTNQETQYF.

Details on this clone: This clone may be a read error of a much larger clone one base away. CDR3 sequence (DNA): TGCGCCAGCAGCCAAAGAGGACACTTCTGCGAGCAGTACTTC. Translation: CASSQRGHFCEQYF. The chain has TRBV4-3 and TRBJ2-7, with a tentative D call TRBD1 (5 bases). Germline CDR1 LGHNA, CDR2 YSLEER. V lost 2 bases and J lost 6, with 14 bases in between. CDR3 size: 14 residues.

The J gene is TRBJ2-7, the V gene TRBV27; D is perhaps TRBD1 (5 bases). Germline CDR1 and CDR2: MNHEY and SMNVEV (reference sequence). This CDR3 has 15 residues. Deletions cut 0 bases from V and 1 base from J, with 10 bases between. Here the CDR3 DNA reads TGTGCCAGCAGTTTATCTCGGGCAGGGTCCTACGAGCAGTACTTC. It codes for CASSLSRAGSYEQYF.

CDR3 bases: TGCGCCAGCAGCCCATCCGGGACGGGCAATGAAAAACTGTTTTTT. Translated, it gives CASSPSGTGNEKLFF. V is TRBV4-1 and J is TRBJ1-4, with D perhaps matching TRBD1 (5 bases). V lost 4 bases and J lost 5, with 14 bases in between. This CDR3 contains 15 residues. The germline V gene has CDR1 MGHRA and CDR2 YSYEKL.

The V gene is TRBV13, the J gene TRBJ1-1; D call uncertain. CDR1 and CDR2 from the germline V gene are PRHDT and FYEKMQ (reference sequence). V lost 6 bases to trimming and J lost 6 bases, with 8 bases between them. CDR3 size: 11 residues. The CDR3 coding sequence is TGTGCCAGCAGGTCGCGGGCTGAAGCTTTCTTT. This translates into CASRSRAEAFF.

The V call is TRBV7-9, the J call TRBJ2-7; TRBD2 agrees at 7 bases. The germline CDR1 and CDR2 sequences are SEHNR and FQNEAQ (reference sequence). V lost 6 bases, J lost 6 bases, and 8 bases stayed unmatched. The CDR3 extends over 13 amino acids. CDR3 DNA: TGTGCCAGCAGGCGGCCGGGGGGTGGCGAGCAGTACTTC. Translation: CASRRPGGGEQYF. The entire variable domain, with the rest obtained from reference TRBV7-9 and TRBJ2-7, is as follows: DTGVSQNPRHKITKRGQNVTFRCDPISEHNRLYWYRQTLGQGPEFLTYFQNEAQLEKSRLLSDRFSAERPKGSFSTLEIQRTEQGDSAMYLCASRRPGGGEQYFGPGTRLTVT.

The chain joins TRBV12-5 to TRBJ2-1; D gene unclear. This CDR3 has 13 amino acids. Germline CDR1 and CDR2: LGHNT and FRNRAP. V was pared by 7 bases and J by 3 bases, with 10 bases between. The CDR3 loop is CASANRLYNEQFF. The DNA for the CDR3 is TGTGCTAGTGCCAATAGACTCTACAATGAGCAGTTCTTC.

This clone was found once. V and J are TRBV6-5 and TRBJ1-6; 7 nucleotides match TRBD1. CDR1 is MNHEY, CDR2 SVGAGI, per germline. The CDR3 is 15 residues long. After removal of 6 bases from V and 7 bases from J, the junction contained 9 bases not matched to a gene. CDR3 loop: CASRPSGQQNSPLHF. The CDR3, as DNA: TGTGCCAGCAGGCCTTCGGGACAGCAAAATTCACCCCTCCACTTT.

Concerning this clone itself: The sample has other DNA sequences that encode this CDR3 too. CDR3 residues: CASSELLALNNEQFF. Here the CDR3 DNA reads TGTGCCAGCAGTGAACTGCTAGCCCTAAACAATGAGCAGTTCTTC. The V and J genes are TRBV2 and TRBJ2-1, with TRBD2 as a possible D gene (5 bases). The CDR3 consists of 15 residues. The V gene's germline CDR1 is SNHLY and CDR2 FYNNEI. V was cut by 2 bases and J by 5 bases, with 13 bases left in between.

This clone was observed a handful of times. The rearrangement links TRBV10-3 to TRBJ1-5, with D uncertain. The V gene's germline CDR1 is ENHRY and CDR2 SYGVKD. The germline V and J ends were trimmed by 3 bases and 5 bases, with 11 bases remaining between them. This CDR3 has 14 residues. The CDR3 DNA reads TGTGCCATCAGTGACATCGGGCCCGATCAGCCCCAGCATTTT. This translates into CAISDIGPDQPQHF.

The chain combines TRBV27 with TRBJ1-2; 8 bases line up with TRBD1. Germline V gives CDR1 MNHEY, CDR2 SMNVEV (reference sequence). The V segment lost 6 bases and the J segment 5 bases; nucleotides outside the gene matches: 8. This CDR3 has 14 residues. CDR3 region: CASRPTGQGYGYTF. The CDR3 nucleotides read TGTGCCAGCAGACCAACAGGACAGGGTTATGGCTACACCTTC.

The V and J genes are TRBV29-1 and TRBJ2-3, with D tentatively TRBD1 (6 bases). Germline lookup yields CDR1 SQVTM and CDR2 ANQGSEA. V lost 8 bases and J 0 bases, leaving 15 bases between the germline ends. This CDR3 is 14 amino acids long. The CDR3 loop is CSLLDRSSTDTQYF. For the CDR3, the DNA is TGCAGCCTCCTTGACAGGTCTAGCACAGATACGCAGTATTTT.

The CDR3 reads CASSAGTGGYEQYF. DNA of the CDR3: TGCGCCAGCAGTGCCGGGACAGGGGGCTACGAGCAGTACTTC. The chain has TRBV10-1 and TRBJ2-7, with 11 bases identical to TRBD1. V shed 4 bases, J shed 3 bases, and the junction held 2 bases outside the gene matches. The CDR3 contains 14 residues. Germline-derived CDR1 and CDR2 are WNHNN and SYGVQD (reference sequence).

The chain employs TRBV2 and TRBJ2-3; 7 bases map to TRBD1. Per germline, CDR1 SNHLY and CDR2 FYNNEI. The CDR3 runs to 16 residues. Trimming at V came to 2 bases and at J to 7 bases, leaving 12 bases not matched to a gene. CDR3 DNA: TGTGCCAGCAGTGAAAAAAGGGGCAGGGGGTCTAATACGCAGTATTTT. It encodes CASSEKRGRGSNTQYF.

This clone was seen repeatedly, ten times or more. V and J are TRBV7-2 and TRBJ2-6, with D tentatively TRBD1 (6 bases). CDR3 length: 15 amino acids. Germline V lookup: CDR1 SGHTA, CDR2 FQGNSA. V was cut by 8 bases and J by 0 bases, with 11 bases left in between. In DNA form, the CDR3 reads TGTGCCAGCGGCGAGGGGGACTCTGGGGCCAACGTCCTGACTTTC. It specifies CASGEGDSGANVLTF.

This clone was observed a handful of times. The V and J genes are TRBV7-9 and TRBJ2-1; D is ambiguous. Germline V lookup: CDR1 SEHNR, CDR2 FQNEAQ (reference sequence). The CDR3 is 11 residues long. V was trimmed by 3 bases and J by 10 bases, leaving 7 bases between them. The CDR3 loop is CASSFYGEQFF. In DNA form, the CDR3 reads TGTGCCAGCAGCTTCTATGGCGAGCAGTTCTTC.

The CDR3 DNA follows: TGCGCCAGCAGCTTGGAGGGGACAGGGGCCCGAGGCACCCAGTACTTC. Protein: CASSLEGTGARGTQYF. The chain combines TRBV5-1 with TRBJ2-5, with 10 bases matching TRBD1. The V gene's germline CDR1 is SGHRS and CDR2 YFSETQ. The CDR3 sequence is 16 residues long. V trimming: 0 bases; J trimming: 8 bases; junction bases outside the gene matches: 10.

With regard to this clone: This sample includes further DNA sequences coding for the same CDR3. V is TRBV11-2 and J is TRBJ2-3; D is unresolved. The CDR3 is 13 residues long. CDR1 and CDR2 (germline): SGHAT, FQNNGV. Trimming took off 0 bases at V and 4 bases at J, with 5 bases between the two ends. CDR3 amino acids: CASSLDLSDTQYF. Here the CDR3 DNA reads TGTGCCAGCAGCTTAGACCTCTCAGATACGCAGTATTTT.

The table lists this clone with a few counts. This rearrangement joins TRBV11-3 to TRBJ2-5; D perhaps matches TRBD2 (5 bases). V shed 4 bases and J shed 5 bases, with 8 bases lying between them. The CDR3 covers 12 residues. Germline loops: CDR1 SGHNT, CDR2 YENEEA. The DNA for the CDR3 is TGTGCCAGCAGCTCCGGGGAGGAGACCCAGTACTTC. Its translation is CASSSGEETQYF. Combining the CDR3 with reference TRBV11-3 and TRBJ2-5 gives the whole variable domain EAGVVQSPRYKIIEKKQPVAFWCNPISGHNTLYWYLQNLGQGPELLIRYENEEAVDDSQLPKDRFSAERLKGVDSTLKIQPAELGDSAVYLCASSSGEETQYFGPGTRLLVL.

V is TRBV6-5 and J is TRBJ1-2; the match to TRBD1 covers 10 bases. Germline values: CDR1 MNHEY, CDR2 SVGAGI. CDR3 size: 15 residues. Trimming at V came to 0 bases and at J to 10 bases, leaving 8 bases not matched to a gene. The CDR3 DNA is TGTGCCAGCAGTTACTCCACGGGACAGGGGAGGATCTACACCTTC. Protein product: CASSYSTGQGRIYTF.

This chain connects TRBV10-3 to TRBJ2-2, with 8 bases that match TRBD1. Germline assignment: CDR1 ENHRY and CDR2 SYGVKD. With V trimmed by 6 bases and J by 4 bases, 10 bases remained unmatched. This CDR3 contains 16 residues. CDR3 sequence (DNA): TGTGCCATCAGGGAGACCTCCGGGACAGGCACCGGGGAGCTGTTTTTT. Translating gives CAIRETSGTGTGELFF.

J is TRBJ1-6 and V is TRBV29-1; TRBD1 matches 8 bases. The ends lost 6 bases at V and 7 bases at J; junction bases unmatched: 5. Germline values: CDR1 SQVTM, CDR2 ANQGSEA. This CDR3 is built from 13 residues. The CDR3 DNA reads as TGCAGCGTCGGACAGGGACCAAATTCACCCCTCCACTTT. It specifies CSVGQGPNSPLHF. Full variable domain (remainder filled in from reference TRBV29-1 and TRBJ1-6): SAVISQKPSRDICQRGTSLTIQCQVDSQVTMMFWYRQQPGQSLTLIATANQGSEATYESGFVIDKFPISRPNLTFSTLTVSNMSPEDSSIYLCSVGQGPNSPLHFGNGTRLTVT.

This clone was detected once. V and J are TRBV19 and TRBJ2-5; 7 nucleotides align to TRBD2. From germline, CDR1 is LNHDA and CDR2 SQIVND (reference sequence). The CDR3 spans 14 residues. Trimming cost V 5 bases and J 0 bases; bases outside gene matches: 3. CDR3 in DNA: TGTGCCAGTAGTCTAGCGGTCGACCAAGAGACCCAGTACTTC. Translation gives CASSLAVDQETQYF.